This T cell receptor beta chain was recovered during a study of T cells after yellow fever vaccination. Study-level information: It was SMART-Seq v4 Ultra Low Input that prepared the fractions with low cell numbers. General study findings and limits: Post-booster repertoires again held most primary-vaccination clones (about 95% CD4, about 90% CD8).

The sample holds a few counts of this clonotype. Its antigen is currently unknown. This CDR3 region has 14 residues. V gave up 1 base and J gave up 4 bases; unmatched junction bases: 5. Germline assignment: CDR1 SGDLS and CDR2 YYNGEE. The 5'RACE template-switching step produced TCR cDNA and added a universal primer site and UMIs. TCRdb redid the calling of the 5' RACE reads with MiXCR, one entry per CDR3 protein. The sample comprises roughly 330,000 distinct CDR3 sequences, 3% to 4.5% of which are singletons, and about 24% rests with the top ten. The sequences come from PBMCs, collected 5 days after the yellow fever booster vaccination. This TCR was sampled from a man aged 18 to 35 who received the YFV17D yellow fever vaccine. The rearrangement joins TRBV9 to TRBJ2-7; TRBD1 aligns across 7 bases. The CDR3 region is CASSVSGQSYEQYF. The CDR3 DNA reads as TGTGCCAGCAGCGTATCGGGACAGAGTTACGAGCAGTACTTC.